This T cell receptor beta chain appears in the sequencing data of a study of vaccination effects on CD4 cells after COVID-19 (dated 2022 in TCRdb). Study-wide context: The ViraFEST assay stimulated PBMC with viral peptide pools and then used TCR sequencing to identify antigen-specific CD4+ T cell clonotypes by expansion. SARS-CoV-2 spike-specific CD4+ TCR repertoires from before and after mRNA vaccination were compared in COVID-19 convalescent patients and in infection-naive vaccine recipients. Approximately 2 million PBMC per well were cultured with about 9 ug/ml peptides in IMDM containing 5% human AB serum, 8.5 to 10 IU/ml IL-2 and gentamicin. The full study included 9 to 10 COVID-19 convalescent patients and a few SARS-CoV-2-naive healthy vaccine recipients. Cultures from other donors in the study were sequenced with the Oncomine TCR Beta short-read assay on an Illumina iSeq 100. Across the study, the median time from the second dose to post-vaccine sampling was 72 days (range 14 to 241). The full study reports these points: The study was limited by a small number of convalescent patients and lacked early post-infection timepoints. In healthy vaccine recipients, vaccine-induced clones were almost all SARS-CoV-2 mono-reactive, with only 1 of 255 being cross-reactive with common cold coronaviruses. Both infection-induced and vaccine-induced clones contracted markedly at late post-vaccination timepoints, which is consistent with waning T cell responses.

The library came from the immunoSEQ multiplex PCR assay. DNA from the cultured and isolated CD4+ T cells underwent TCR beta CDR3 sequencing. Per the source publication's procedure: Non-productive TCR sequences were discarded, and reads were trimmed to the CDR3 region, with only CDR3s of 7 or more amino acids retained. The MANAFEST web app was used to pick out antigen-specific clonotypes by comparing their expansion in peptide wells with that in reference cultures. To count as positive, a clone had to show expansion at FDR<0.05 compared with the reference and with all other wells, an odds ratio above 5, and a frequency above 0.1% in two replicate wells. A clonotype was defined as cross-reactive if the clonotype was significantly expanded both in SARS-CoV-2 spike wells and in at least one common cold coronavirus spike condition. CDR3 similarity was assessed by Levenshtein distance with the stringdist R package, and unrooted trees were built with ape in R 3.6.1. Imported from immuneACCESS, the table was reduced by TCRdb to in-frame sequences with V and J called. These copies leave out some clones; in studies compared against another copy, an unresolved V gene accounts for under half, and the cause of the remainder is not known. V, J and clone size reflect that table, while D and trimming were determined from the DNA. This sample comprises 50,000 to 60,000 clones, nearly 80% of them detected only once. 4.3% of the sample rests with the top ten.

The germline ends are 12 bases apart after V is trimmed by 0 bases and J by 4 bases. Inclusive of the bounding cysteine and phenylalanine, the CDR3 is 15 residues long. The sequence is cut down to CDR3 DNA, 45 bases in frame from base 1. Looking up the germline V gene (reference sequence) yields CDR1 LNHNV and CDR2 YYDKDF. In the case of this clone: This receptor's antigen is unknown. No much larger clone is present one base from it, and per-base qualities are unavailable.

After roughly 11 days of culture, CD4+ T cells were isolated with the EasySep CD4+ T cell isolation kit. Participants received two doses of either the BNT162b2 or the mRNA-1273 mRNA SARS-CoV-2 vaccine. Negative nucleocapsid antibody results before and after vaccination confirmed that the healthy vaccine recipients had no prior SARS-CoV-2 infection. Half of the culture medium was replaced with fresh IL-2-containing medium on days 3 and 7. Each peptide stimulation condition was cultured in triplicate wells unless otherwise noted. PBMC were separated from whole blood using Ficoll-Paque Plus gradient centrifugation and were then either cryopreserved at -140C or used fresh. The QIAamp micro DNA kit was used to extract genomic DNA from the cultured CD4+ T cells.

Sample: CD4+ T cells from PBMCs cultured without peptide, taken after COVID-19 vaccination. The TCR was taken from a human donor who received a COVID-19 vaccine. The rearrangement joined TRBV15 to TRBJ1-1; the D gene assignment is ambiguous. Here is the DNA: TGTGCCACCAGCAGAGATCGAGCAGCGACCACTGAAGCTTTCTTT. It is translated as CATSRDRAATTEAFF.